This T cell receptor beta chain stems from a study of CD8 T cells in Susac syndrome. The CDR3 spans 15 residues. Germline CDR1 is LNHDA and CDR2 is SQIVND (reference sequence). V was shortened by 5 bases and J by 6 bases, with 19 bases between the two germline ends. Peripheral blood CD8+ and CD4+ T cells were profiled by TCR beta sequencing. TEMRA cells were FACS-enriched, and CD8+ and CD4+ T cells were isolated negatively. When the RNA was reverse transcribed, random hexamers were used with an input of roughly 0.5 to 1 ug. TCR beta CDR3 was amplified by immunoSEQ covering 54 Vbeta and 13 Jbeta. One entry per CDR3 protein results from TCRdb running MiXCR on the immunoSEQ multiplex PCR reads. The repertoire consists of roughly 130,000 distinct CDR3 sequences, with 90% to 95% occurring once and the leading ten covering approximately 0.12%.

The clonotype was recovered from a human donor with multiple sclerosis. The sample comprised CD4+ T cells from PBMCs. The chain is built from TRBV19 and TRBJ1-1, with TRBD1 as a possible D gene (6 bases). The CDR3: CASSSRTAGVSEAFF. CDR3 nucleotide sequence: TGTGCCAGTAGTTCCCGGACAGCGGGCGTCTCTGAAGCTTTCTTT.